This T cell receptor beta chain was obtained from a study of T-cell reconstitution after alpha-beta-depleted transplantation in children. Preparation of the TCRbeta library involved a method that used unique molecular identifiers. TCRdb passed the PCR reads through MiXCR, listing each CDR3 protein once. The sample yields hundreds of thousands of distinct CDR3 sequences, around 7.7% seen once. For this clonotype: Its matching antigen is unknown.

Whole-study results and caveats: Certain patients had high TCRbeta diversity at day 60, and it came from recipient T cells and thymic progenitors that survived.

The V end was cut by 6 bases, the J end by 1 base, with 16 bases between. This CDR3 is 14 amino acids long. Germline CDR1 reads DFQATT; CDR2 reads SNEGSKA (reference sequence). This specimen was PBMCs, mostly from graft donor cells, taken 360 days after TCRalphabeta/CD19-depleted stem cell transplant. The rearrangement joins TRBV20-1 to TRBJ2-7; D not certain. The source of this sequence is a male patient between 2 and 10 years old who had a stem cell transplant for acute myeloid leukemia, so the T cells may come from the graft donor. Here the CDR3 reads CSALDPVRSYEQYF. DNA of the CDR3: TGCAGTGCCCTGGACCCCGTGAGATCCTACGAGCAGTACTTC.